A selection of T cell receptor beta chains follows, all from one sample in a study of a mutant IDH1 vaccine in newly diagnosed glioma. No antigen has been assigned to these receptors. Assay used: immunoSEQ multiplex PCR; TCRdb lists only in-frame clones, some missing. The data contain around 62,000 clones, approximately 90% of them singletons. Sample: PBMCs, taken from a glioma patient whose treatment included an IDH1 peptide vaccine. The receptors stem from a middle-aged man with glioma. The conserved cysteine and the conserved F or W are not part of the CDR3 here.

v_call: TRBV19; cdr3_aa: ASSPGSGQGFGTEAF
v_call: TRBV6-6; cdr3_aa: ASSYSQENSPLH
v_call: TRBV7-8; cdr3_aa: ASSSGTTYNEQF
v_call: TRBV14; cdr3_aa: ASSQEGYGSGNTIY
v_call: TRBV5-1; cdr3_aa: ASSLVASGGYNEQF
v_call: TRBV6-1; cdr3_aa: ASSGRGAVHNSPLH
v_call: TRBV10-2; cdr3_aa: ATLGQQQETQY
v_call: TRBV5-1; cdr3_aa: ASSLATVTDTQY
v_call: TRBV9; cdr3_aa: ASSRQDSGNTIY
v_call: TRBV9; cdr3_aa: ASSYTSGSFYEQY
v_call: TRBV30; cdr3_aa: ARGRETQY
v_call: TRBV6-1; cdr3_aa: ASTLGGPSNEKLF
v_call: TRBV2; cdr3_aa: ATRDRGRLAYGYT
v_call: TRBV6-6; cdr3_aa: ASSPPGQQSGNTIY
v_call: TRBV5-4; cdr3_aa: ASSPKTRGPQETQY
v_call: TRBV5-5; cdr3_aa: ASSSTVTEAF
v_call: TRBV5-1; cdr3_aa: ASSLEKGLAGGLRETQY
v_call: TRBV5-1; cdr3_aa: ASSPDQYGEKLF
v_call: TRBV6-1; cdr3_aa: ASSRDRETGELF
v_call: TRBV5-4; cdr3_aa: ASSSSGRGLYEQY
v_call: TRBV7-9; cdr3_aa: ASSSYWAGQRYGYT
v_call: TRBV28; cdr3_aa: ASSQQGVRETQY
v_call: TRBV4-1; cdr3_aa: ASSQDAYLGSGNTIY
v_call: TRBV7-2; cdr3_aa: ASSLAGSNTEAF
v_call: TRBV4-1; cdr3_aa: ASSQDLGPRGATNEKLF
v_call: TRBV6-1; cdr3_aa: ASTSHGGGEQF
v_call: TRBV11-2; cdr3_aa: ASSLDQRTTDTQY
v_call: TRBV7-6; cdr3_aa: ASSLDKNTEAF
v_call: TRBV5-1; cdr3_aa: ASSLEGQNYNEQF
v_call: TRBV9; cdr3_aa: ASSVDGTGGEKLF
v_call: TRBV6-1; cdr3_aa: ASSRQGEPQYEQF
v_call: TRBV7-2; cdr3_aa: ASSFDRASGELF
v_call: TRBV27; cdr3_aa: ASSWGIPSSGQPQH
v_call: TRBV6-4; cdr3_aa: ASSDTDGSYNEQF
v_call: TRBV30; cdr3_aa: AWSFKGASYETQY
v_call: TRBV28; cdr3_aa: ASSPYGTFEETQY
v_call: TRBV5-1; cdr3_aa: ASSLRWRDTDTQY
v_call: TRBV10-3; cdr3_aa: ATAGTGDQGNYGYT
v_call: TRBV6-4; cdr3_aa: ASTPGGGRNEQF
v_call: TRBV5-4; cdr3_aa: ASSDSGRAGGGYT